The entry that follows covers one TCR beta chain sequence. The germline CDR1 and CDR2 sequences are SGHTA and FQGNSA. The V end lost 0 bases, the J end lost 2 bases, and 7 bases lay between the germline ends. The CDR3 consists of 14 residues. This sample was taken from a study of T cells after yellow fever vaccination. TCRdb passed the 5' RACE reads through MiXCR, listing each CDR3 protein once. The table lists hundreds of thousands of distinct CDR3 sequences, 8.5% to 10% of them singletons. The chain has TRBV7-2 and TRBJ1-2; no clear D. The sequence derives from a young man who received the YFV17D yellow fever vaccine. This specimen consisted of PBMCs, obtained on the day of the first yellow fever vaccination. In DNA form, the CDR3 reads TGTGCCAGCAGCTTAGCTTTGGACAACTATGGCTACACCTTC. It translates to CASSLALDNYGYTF.